The sequence of this T cell receptor beta chain was determined in a study of response to subunit inactivated influenza vaccine. One entry per CDR3 protein results from TCRdb running MiXCR on the RT-PCR reads. The sample has approximately 520,000 distinct CDR3 sequences, about 15% seen once. Notes on this clonotype: Antigen: not known.

From germline, CDR1 is LNHDA and CDR2 SQIVND (reference sequence). Between the trimmed V and J ends, which lost 3 bases and 7 bases, there was a span of 11 bases. The CDR3 consists of 13 residues. Overall study findings and caveats: The authors proposed limited new T cell recruitment per seasonal influenza vaccination.

The starting material was CD4+ T cells sorted from PBMCs, obtained approximately 25 months after vaccination. The sequence was collected from a man between 50 and 70 years old who received an inactivated influenza vaccine. This rearrangement joins TRBV19 to TRBJ2-3, with no clear D. CDR3 sequence reads: CASSIPTVHTQYF. CDR3 coding DNA: TGTGCCAGTAGTATCCCCACGGTCCATACGCAGTATTTT. Filled out from reference TRBV19 and TRBJ2-3, the complete variable domain reads DGGITQSPKYLFRKEGQNVTLSCEQNLNHDAMYWYRQDPGQGLRLIYYSQIVNDFQKGDIAEGYSVSREKKESFPLTVTSAQKNPTAFYLCASSIPTVHTQYFGPGTRLTVL.